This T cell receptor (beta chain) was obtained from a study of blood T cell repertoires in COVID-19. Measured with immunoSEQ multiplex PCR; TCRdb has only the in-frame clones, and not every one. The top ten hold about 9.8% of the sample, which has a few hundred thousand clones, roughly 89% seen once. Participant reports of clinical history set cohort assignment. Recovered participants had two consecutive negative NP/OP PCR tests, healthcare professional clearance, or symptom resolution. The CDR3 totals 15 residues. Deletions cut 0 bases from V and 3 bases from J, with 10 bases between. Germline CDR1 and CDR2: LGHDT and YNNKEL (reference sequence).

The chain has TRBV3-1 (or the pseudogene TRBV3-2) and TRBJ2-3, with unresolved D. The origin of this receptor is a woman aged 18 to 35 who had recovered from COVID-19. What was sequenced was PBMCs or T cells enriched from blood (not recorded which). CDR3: CASSQDLGETDTQYF. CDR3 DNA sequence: TGTGCCAGCAGCCAAGACCTAGGAGAGACAGATACGCAGTATTTT.